One sample yielded the 6 T cell receptor beta chains listed below, sequenced in a study of shared clonotypes between healthy human individuals. TCRdb's copy holds only in-frame clones and misses some; the assay was immunoSEQ multiplex PCR. The sample yields about 2.4 million clones, approximately 94% seen once. The specimen was naive CD4+ T cells sorted from blood. Specified subset: CD45RA+ positively selected. The receptors come from a man aged 18 to 30 in good health.

This clone has a handful of counts. The chain has TRBV5-1 and TRBJ1-1; no firm D call. CDR1 and CDR2 (germline): SGHRS, YFSETQ. The CDR3 contains 14 residues. V was trimmed by 3 bases and J by 0 bases, leaving 9 bases between them. In nucleotides, the CDR3 is TGCGCCAGCAGCTCGTTCCAGATGAACACTGAAGCTTTCTTT. Translated, it gives CASSSFQMNTEAFF.

V is TRBV30 and J is TRBJ2-4, with 7 bases that match TRBD2. The J segment lost 0 bases and the V segment lost 3 bases, leaving 11 bases of the junction unmatched. The length of the CDR3 is 17 residues. Per germline, CDR1 GTSNPN and CDR2 SVGIG (reference sequence). The CDR3 sequence is CAWRLKGGPLAKNIQYF. The CDR3 DNA reads as TGTGCCTGGAGGTTGAAGGGAGGGCCTCTAGCCAAAAACATTCAGTACTTC.

This rearrangement joins TRBV5-1 to TRBJ2-5; TRBD2 matches at 14 bases. V lost 4 bases, J lost 5 bases, and 4 bases stayed unmatched. CDR1 and CDR2 (germline): SGHRS, YFSETQ. CDR3 size: 15 residues. CDR3 bases: TGCGCCAGCAGCGAGGGACTAGCGGGAGACGAGACCCAGTACTTC. This codes for CASSEGLAGDETQYF.

This chain links TRBV6-5 with TRBJ2-1; 8 nucleotides agree with TRBD2. Unmatched junction bases numbered 11, after V lost 6 bases and J lost 7 bases. Looked up from germline, CDR1 is MNHEY and CDR2 is SVGAGI. This CDR3 contains 15 residues. The CDR3 loop is CASRVTSGGVNEQFF. The DNA of the CDR3 is TGTGCCAGCAGAGTCACTAGCGGAGGAGTTAATGAGCAGTTCTTC.

The chain employs TRBV11-2 and TRBJ2-3; 8 nucleotides line up with TRBD1. The length of the CDR3 is 15 residues. Germline V gives CDR1 SGHAT, CDR2 FQNNGV. V lost 6 bases to trimming and J lost 5 bases; unmatched junction nucleotides: 10. CDR3 nucleotide sequence: TGTGCCAGCAGTATCAGGGGGCATCGAGGAGATACGCAGTATTTT. It codes for CASSIRGHRGDTQYF.

The J gene is TRBJ1-5, the V gene TRBV28; D call uncertain. Germline V lookup: CDR1 MDHEN, CDR2 SYDVKM. CDR3 length equals 11 residues. V dropped 5 bases and J dropped 5 bases, with 4 bases sitting between them. CDR3 in DNA: TGTGCCAGCAGTGCGTATCAGCCCCAGCATTTT. Translated, it gives CASSAYQPQHF.